Listed here are 24 T cell receptor beta chains from one sample, sequenced in a study of T cells in Graves' hyperthyroidism and ophthalmopathy. RNA transcripts served as the template for amplifying TCR beta CDR3 regions. Researchers ran a first-round RT-PCR on the TCR CDR3 using the HTBI primer set. TCRdb used MiXCR to reprocess the multiplex PCR reads, holding one entry per CDR3 protein. The repertoire holds about 560,000 distinct CDR3 sequences, with roughly 17% as singletons. The sequencing sample was made of blood. These receptors all come from a woman younger than 30 with Graves' hyperthyroidism.

The table lists this clonotype with a few counts. The chain has TRBV6-2 or TRBV6-3 and TRBJ2-5, with TRBD1 matching 10 bases. Germline trimming cut 4 bases from V and 4 bases from J; bases unmatched to any gene: 6. The germline gives CDR1 MNHEY, CDR2 SVGEGT. CDR3 length equals 15 residues. CDR3 coding DNA: TGTGCCAGCAGTTCCGGGACAGGGGCGCGAGAGACCCAGTACTTC. This translates into CASSSGTGARETQYF.

This clonotype was counted at least ten times. The rearrangement uses TRBV11-2 and TRBJ2-7; D is unclear. The CDR3 spans 14 residues. With 5 bases removed from V and 0 bases from J, the gap between germline ends came to 11 bases. Germline lookup yields CDR1 SGHAT and CDR2 FQNNGV. CDR3 protein: CASSPGLGSYEQYF. The CDR3 DNA reads TGTGCCAGCAGCCCCGGGTTGGGCTCCTACGAGCAGTACTTC.

At least ten counts were recorded for this clonotype. This chain uses TRBV12-5 with TRBJ2-3, with D tentatively TRBD1 or TRBD2 (5 bases each). Germline CDR1 reads LGHNT; CDR2 reads FRNRAP. V was pared by 1 base and J by 3 bases, with 20 bases between. The CDR3 runs to 18 residues. CDR3 sequence: CASGLGSTGPGPTDTQYF. CDR3 nucleotide sequence: TGTGCTAGTGGTTTGGGGTCGACCGGACCGGGACCTACAGATACGCAGTATTTT.

The chain recombines TRBV24-1 with TRBJ2-1; D tentatively reads TRBD1 or TRBD2 (6 bases each). CDR3 length equals 13 residues. The germline V gene encodes CDR1 KGHDR and CDR2 SFDVKD. V lost 7 bases and J lost 7, with 13 bases in between. The CDR3 region has the DNA TGTGCCACCAGGGAGGGGGGTTCGAATGAGCAGTTCTTC. Its protein product is CATREGGSNEQFF.

V usage is TRBV4-3 and J usage is TRBJ1-1, with 7 positions matching TRBD1. Germline CDR1 and CDR2: LGHNA and YSLEER. The ends lost 5 bases at V and 1 base at J; junction bases unmatched: 7. The CDR3 has 15 residues. The CDR3 DNA is TGCGCCAGCAGCGCGGACCGGGACAGGAACACTGAAGCTTTCTTT. Translated: CASSADRDRNTEAFF.

This rearrangement joins TRBV5-1 to TRBJ2-2; D uncertain. With 0 bases removed from V and 5 bases from J, the gap between germline ends came to 5 bases. Germline values: CDR1 SGHRS, CDR2 YFSETQ. The CDR3 runs to 13 residues. The CDR3 region has the DNA TGCGCCAGCAGCTTGGCCGTTACCGGGGAGCTGTTTTTT. This translates into CASSLAVTGELFF.

This clonotype came up a few times. The chain joins TRBV7-2 to TRBJ2-1; no definite D call. CDR1 and CDR2 from the germline V gene are SGHTA and FQGNSA. CDR3 length equals 13 residues. V was trimmed by 5 bases and J by 8 bases, leaving 13 bases between them. CDR3 bases: TGTGCCAGCAGCGCAGGTCCTAGGCATGAGCAGTTCTTC. Residues: CASSAGPRHEQFF.

The chain uses TRBV2 and TRBJ2-1, with 11 bases identical to TRBD2. The CDR3 has 16 residues. Looked up from germline, CDR1 is SNHLY and CDR2 is FYNNEI. J gave up 4 bases and V 6 bases, and 8 bases lay outside the gene matches. CDR3 in DNA: TGTGCCAGCAGGCGACTGACTAGCGGGGCATACAATGAGCAGTTCTTC. Protein sequence: CASRRLTSGAYNEQFF.

This clonotype has a count of ten or more. V is TRBV6-1 and J is TRBJ1-5, with TRBD1 as a possible D gene (6 bases). Germline V gene lookup returns CDR1 MNHNS and CDR2 SASEGT. The length of the CDR3 is 18 residues. Trimming stripped 1 base from V and 3 bases from J, with 19 bases between. The CDR3 region is CASSEDGGFAGANQPQHF. The CDR3 DNA reads as TGTGCCAGCAGTGAAGATGGGGGTTTTGCGGGGGCCAATCAGCCCCAGCATTTT.

This clonotype was seen repeatedly, ten times or more. The chain carries TRBV30 and TRBJ1-2; D unresolved. The CDR3 extends over 11 amino acids. Trimming removed 0 bases at V and 7 bases at J, with 6 bases between. The germline V gene encodes CDR1 GTSNPN and CDR2 SVGIG (reference sequence). The CDR3 is CAWSVGGGYTF. The DNA of the CDR3 is TGTGCCTGGAGTGTGGGAGGTGGCTACACCTTC.

At least ten counts were recorded for this clonotype. The chain is built from TRBV6-1 and TRBJ2-5, with D possibly matching TRBD2 (6 bases). V lost 6 bases, J lost 5 bases, and 13 bases lay in between. This CDR3 region has 13 residues. The V gene's germline CDR1 is MNHNS and CDR2 SASEGT. The CDR3 is CASSYGGEETQYF. The CDR3 DNA sequence: TGTGCCAGCAGCTACGGAGGGGAGGAGACCCAGTACTTC.

The genes are TRBV7-9 and TRBJ2-2; D is unresolved. The CDR3 extends over 14 amino acids. V lost 5 bases and J lost 4, with 11 bases in between. Looked up from germline, CDR1 is SEHNR and CDR2 is FQNEAQ (reference sequence). This chain's CDR3 is CASSPRLVTGELFF. The CDR3 region has the DNA TGTGCCAGCAGCCCGCGCTTGGTCACCGGGGAGCTGTTTTTT. Full variable domain (rest looked up from reference TRBV7-9 and TRBJ2-2): DTGVSQNPRHKITKRGQNVTFRCDPISEHNRLYWYRQTLGQGPEFLTYFQNEAQLEKSRLLSDRFSAERPKGSFSTLEIQRTEQGDSAMYLCASSPRLVTGELFFGEGSRLTVL.

This clonotype was counted ten times or more. The CDR3 here is CSALRDRGRDEQFF. The CDR3 DNA follows: TGCAGTGCCCTCCGGGACAGGGGGAGGGATGAGCAGTTCTTC. The chain combines TRBV20-1 with TRBJ2-1; 11 positions agree with TRBD1. CDR1 DFQATT and CDR2 SNEGSKA come from the germline V gene (reference sequence). This CDR3 contains 14 residues. V shed 6 bases and J 8 bases; nucleotides not matched to a gene: 9.

The V gene is TRBV12-3 or TRBV12-4, the J gene TRBJ2-5; D possibly corresponds to TRBD2 (5 bases). Near its end, the DNA agrees better with TRBJ2-1, so the J call may be wrong. This CDR3 spans 14 amino acids. CDR3 nucleotide sequence: TGTGCCAGCAGTTTTGAGGGATACCAAGAGACCCAGTTCTTC. Amino acid sequence: CASSFEGYQETQFF.

This clonotype has a handful of counts. This chain uses TRBV12-3 or TRBV12-4 with TRBJ1-5; 10 nucleotides align to TRBD1. Trimming took 5 bases from V and 0 from J; bases not matched to a gene: 7. The CDR3 extends over 17 amino acids. CDR3 nucleotide sequence: TGTGCCAGCAGTCATACCGGGACAGGGGATAGCAATCAGCCCCAGCATTTT. It is translated as CASSHTGTGDSNQPQHF.

This clonotype was observed a few times. V and J are TRBV7-2 and TRBJ2-2, with 12 bases matching TRBD2. Unmatched junction bases numbered 5, after V lost 3 bases and J lost 6 bases. From germline, CDR1 is SGHTA and CDR2 FQGNSA. The CDR3 has 16 amino acids. This CDR3 is CASSFLTSGSPGELFF. The CDR3 DNA follows: TGTGCCAGCAGCTTCCTGACTAGCGGGAGTCCCGGGGAGCTGTTTTTT.

V is TRBV3-1 and J is TRBJ2-7; D call uncertain. The V gene lost 3 bases and the J gene lost 6 bases, with 15 bases spanning the gap. The CDR3 has 14 residues. Germline assignment: CDR1 LGHDT and CDR2 YNNKEL (reference sequence). CDR3 DNA sequence: TGTGCCAGCAGCCAGTTAACGACTGTTGGCGAGCAGTACTTC. Its translation: CASSQLTTVGEQYF.

This clonotype was seen a few times. This chain uses TRBV4-3 with TRBJ2-7; the D is unclear. The CDR3 is 14 residues long. Looked up from germline, CDR1 is LGHNA and CDR2 is YSLEER. Deletions cut 1 base from V and 6 bases from J, with 13 bases between. CDR3 in amino acids: CASSQVSGIREQYF. The CDR3 DNA reads TGCGCCAGCAGCCAAGTGTCGGGCATTCGCGAGCAGTACTTC.

This clonotype was detected many times. The V call is TRBV6-2 or TRBV6-3, the J call TRBJ1-1; 8 bases are shared with TRBD1. CDR3 length equals 15 residues. Trimming took 7 bases from V and 3 from J; bases not matched to a gene: 10. Germline values: CDR1 MNHEY, CDR2 SVGEGT. CDR3 coding DNA: TGTGCCAGCACTTCGACAGGGGATTTGTACACTGAAGCTTTCTTT. Translated: CASTSTGDLYTEAFF.

This clonotype was seen ten or more times. The chain is built from TRBV2 and TRBJ2-7; D call uncertain. Per germline, CDR1 SNHLY and CDR2 FYNNEI. V shed 4 bases and J shed 6 bases, with 7 bases lying between them. This CDR3 region has 11 residues. CDR3 loop: CASSASSEQYF. The CDR3 DNA sequence: TGTGCCAGCAGTGCAAGCAGCGAGCAGTACTTC.

This clonotype showed up many times. The chain employs TRBV6-1 and TRBJ1-1, with a weak D call TRBD1 (5 bases). This CDR3 has 15 amino acids. The V gene lost 1 base and the J gene lost 2 bases, with 11 bases spanning the gap. The germline V gene encodes CDR1 MNHNS and CDR2 SASEGT. The CDR3 DNA follows: TGTGCCAGCAGTGAAGGAAGCAGGGTTAACACTGAAGCTTTCTTT. Translated, it gives CASSEGSRVNTEAFF.

The sample holds a few counts of this clonotype. The chain recombines TRBV11-3 with TRBJ2-2; D is unclear. This CDR3 region has 14 residues. Germline V gene sequence: CDR1 SGHNT, CDR2 YENEEA. V lost 8 bases to trimming and J lost 6 bases, with 16 bases between them. The CDR3 nucleotides read TGTGCCAGCGCTCGGAATTATAAGGCCGGGGAGCTGTTTTTT. Its translation: CASARNYKAGELFF.

The chain couples TRBV10-3 to TRBJ2-1, with TRBD2 as a possible D gene (5 bases). Germline CDR1 and CDR2: ENHRY and SYGVKD. This CDR3 has 13 amino acids. Trimming took off 6 bases at V and 8 bases at J, with 14 bases between the two ends. The DNA for the CDR3 is TGTGCCATCAGCTCTGCCTCCGGGGATGAGCAGTTCTTC. It specifies CAISSASGDEQFF.

J is TRBJ1-5 and V is TRBV19, with 7 positions matching TRBD1. This CDR3 is 15 amino acids long. V gave up 5 bases and J gave up 5 bases; unmatched junction bases: 9. CDR1 LNHDA and CDR2 SQIVND come from the germline V gene (reference sequence). The CDR3 reads CASSASGTAYQPQHF. The CDR3, as DNA: TGTGCCAGTAGTGCCTCCGGGACAGCCTATCAGCCCCAGCATTTT. Full variable domain (missing parts from reference TRBV19 and TRBJ1-5): DGGITQSPKYLFRKEGQNVTLSCEQNLNHDAMYWYRQDPGQGLRLIYYSQIVNDFQKGDIAEGYSVSREKKESFPLTVTSAQKNPTAFYLCASSASGTAYQPQHFGDGTRLSIL.